This T cell receptor beta chain was obtained from a study of shared clonotypes between healthy human individuals. All the donors were Caucasian adults who lived in Nashville, Tennessee. Splitting of CD4+ cells produced CD45RA+ naive and CD45RA-negative memory subsets. Germline V gene sequence: CDR1 SGHNT, CDR2 YYREEE (reference sequence). The length of the CDR3 is 12 residues. The V gene lost 0 bases and the J gene lost 10 bases, with 8 bases spanning the gap. Once extracted for a subset, genomic DNA was divided evenly among several immunoSEQ plates. Some clones are missing from TCRdb's copy, which holds only in-frame ones; the method was immunoSEQ multiplex PCR. The sample shows millions of clones, roughly 94% of them seen only once. A word on this clone: The antigen remains unidentified.

Study-wide points: Clonotypes which were not shared had lower generation probabilities than clonotypes that all four donors shared.

This TCR was recovered from a man between 18 and 29 years old in good health. The rearrangement joins TRBV5-4 to TRBJ2-1; D ambiguous. Sequenced: naive CD4+ T cells sorted from blood. Subset noted: CD45RA+ positively selected. The CDR3 loop is CASSLDVREQFF. CDR3 DNA: TGTGCCAGCAGCTTGGATGTTCGAGAGCAGTTCTTC.